Listed here are 11 T cell receptor beta chains from one sample, sequenced in a study of monozygotic twins with inflammatory bowel disease (dated by TCRdb to about 2019). Receptors were amplified or captured by 5' RACE. The instrument was an Illumina HiSeq 2500. Each entry corresponds to one CDR3 protein sequence from reads that TCRdb reprocessed, and DNA is not given. This specimen's table enumerates 400,000 or so distinct CDR3 sequences. In total, the top ten clones hold 2% to 2.5% of the sample. The sequencing input was blood. The source is a human donor with ulcerative colitis or Crohn's disease, or a healthy co-twin of an affected twin (not recorded which).

V gene TRBV6-5 combines with J gene TRBJ1-2; the TCRdb D gene call, TRBD1, has no DNA to confirm it. Germline values: CDR1 MNHEY, CDR2 SVGAGI. CDR3 length: 14 residues. The CDR3 protein is CASSYDQGWSGYTF.

This rearrangement joins TRBV20-1 to TRBJ2-3. CDR1 is DFQATT, CDR2 SNEGSKA, per germline (reference sequence). The CDR3 extends over 11 amino acids. CDR3 sequence reads: CSAIVADTQYF.

The chain uses TRBV12-3 or TRBV12-4 and TRBJ2-1; TCRdb calls TRBD1, which cannot be checked without DNA. The CDR3 length is 19 residues. The CDR3: CASSLGITGGEGTYNEQFF.

The chain links TRBV20-1 to TRBJ2-1; without DNA, the TCRdb call of TRBD1 cannot be checked. This CDR3 has 14 amino acids. Germline values: CDR1 DFQATT, CDR2 SNEGSKA (reference sequence). CDR3 amino acids: CSAKDRAKHNEQFF.

The rearrangement uses TRBV28 and TRBJ2-6. The CDR3 is 15 residues long. The germline V gene has CDR1 MDHEN and CDR2 SYDVKM. The CDR3 loop reads CASSRTGPGANVLTF.

This chain joins TRBV5-4 and TRBJ1-1. Germline V gene data show CDR1 as SGHNT and CDR2 as YYREEE (reference sequence). The CDR3 totals 15 residues. CDR3 residues: CASSSTLMGNTEAFF. Combining the CDR3 with reference TRBV5-4 and TRBJ1-1 gives the whole variable domain ETGVTQSPTHLIKTRGQQVTLRCSSQSGHNTVSWYQQALGQGPQFIFQYYREEENGRGNFPPRFSGLQFPNYSSELNVNALELDDSALYLCASSSTLMGNTEAFFGQGTRLTVV.

The V and J genes are TRBV5-1 and TRBJ1-4; TCRdb gives TRBD1 as the D gene, but with no DNA this cannot be confirmed. This CDR3 has 17 amino acids. The V gene's germline CDR1 is SGHRS and CDR2 YFSETQ. This chain's CDR3 is CASSTQGVGATNEKLFF.

The CDR3 loop is CSASKISYGYTF. The chain is built from TRBV20-1 and TRBJ1-2. CDR3 length: 12 amino acids. Germline V gene lookup returns CDR1 DFQATT and CDR2 SNEGSKA (reference sequence).

CDR3 in amino acids: CSARESLSRGNEKLFF. The gene calls are TRBV20-1 and TRBJ1-4; the D gene TCRdb calls, TRBD1, cannot be checked with no DNA. Germline V gene data show CDR1 as DFQATT and CDR2 as SNEGSKA (reference sequence). The CDR3 loop spans 16 amino acids.

This chain connects TRBV20-1 to TRBJ1-5. Per germline, CDR1 DFQATT and CDR2 SNEGSKA (reference sequence). CDR3 length: 14 amino acids. This chain's CDR3 is CSAYREGGNQPQHF.

The chain is built from TRBV3-1 and TRBJ1-2. The CDR3 extends over 15 amino acids. Germline CDR1 LGHDT, CDR2 YNNKEL (reference sequence). CDR3 residues: CASSQGPDTNYGYTF.